This paragraph reports one TCR beta chain. The data derive from a study of blood T cell repertoires in COVID-19. Across the study: T cells, B-cell-depleted T cells, or PBMCs supplied cDNA or gDNA.

Study members were between 18 and 89 years old and lived in 25 or so US regions. Clinical history reported by participants formed the basis on which cohorts were assigned. In the source study's methods: Amplifying reference gene primers gave estimates of nucleated cell counts. Only in-frame clones appear in the TCRdb table, and some are missing; sequencing was by immunoSEQ multiplex PCR. D and trimming were read from the DNA, whereas the V and J calls and clone size are those reported in that table. Of about 200,000 clones in the sample, more than 70% were seen once. The junction had 5 bases not matched to a gene; V was cut back by 7 bases and J by 7 bases. The CDR3 sequence is 11 residues long. Germline V gives CDR1 SQVTM, CDR2 ANQGSEA.

This clonotype was sampled from a woman aged 40 to 50 with acute COVID-19. Material for sequencing was PBMCs or T cells enriched from blood (not recorded which). The chain carries TRBV29-1 and TRBJ1-2; 8 bases are shared with TRBD1. CDR3 DNA: TGCAGCGCGCAAACAGGGGGTGGCTACACCTTC. It yields the protein CSAQTGGGYTF.